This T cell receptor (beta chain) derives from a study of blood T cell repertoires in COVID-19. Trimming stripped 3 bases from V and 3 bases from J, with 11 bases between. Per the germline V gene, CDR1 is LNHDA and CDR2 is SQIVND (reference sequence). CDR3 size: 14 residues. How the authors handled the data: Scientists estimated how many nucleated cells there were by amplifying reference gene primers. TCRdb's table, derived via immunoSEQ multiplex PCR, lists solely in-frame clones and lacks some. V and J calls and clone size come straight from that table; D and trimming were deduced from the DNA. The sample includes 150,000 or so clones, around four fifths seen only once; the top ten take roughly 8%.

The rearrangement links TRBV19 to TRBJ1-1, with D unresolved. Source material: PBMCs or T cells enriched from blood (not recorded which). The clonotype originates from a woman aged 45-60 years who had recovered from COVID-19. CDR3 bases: TGTGCCAGTAGTATGGCCACGTTATACACTGAAGCTTTCTTT. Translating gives CASSMATLYTEAFF.